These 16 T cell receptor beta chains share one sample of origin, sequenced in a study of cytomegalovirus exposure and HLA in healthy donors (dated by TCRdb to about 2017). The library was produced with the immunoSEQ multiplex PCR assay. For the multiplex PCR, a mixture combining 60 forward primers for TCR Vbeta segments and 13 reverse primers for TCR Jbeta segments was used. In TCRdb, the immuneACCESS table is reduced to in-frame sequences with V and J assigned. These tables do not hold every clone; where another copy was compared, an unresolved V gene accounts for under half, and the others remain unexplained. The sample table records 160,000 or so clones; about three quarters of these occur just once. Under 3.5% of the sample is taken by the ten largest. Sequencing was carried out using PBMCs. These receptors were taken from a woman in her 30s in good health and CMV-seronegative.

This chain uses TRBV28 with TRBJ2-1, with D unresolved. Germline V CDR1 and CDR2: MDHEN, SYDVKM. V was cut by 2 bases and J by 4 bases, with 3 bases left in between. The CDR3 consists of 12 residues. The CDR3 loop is CASSLLYNEQFF. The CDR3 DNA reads TGTGCCAGCAGTTTACTGTACAATGAGCAGTTCTTC.

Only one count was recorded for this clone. The CDR3 loop is CASILAGTPLYEQYF. CDR3 DNA: TGTGCCAGCATCCTGGCGGGGACTCCACTTTACGAGCAGTACTTC. This rearrangement joins TRBV28 to TRBJ2-7; possibly TRBD2 for D (6 bases). Germline values: CDR1 MDHEN, CDR2 SYDVKM. Trimming removed 7 bases from V and 4 bases from J, with 20 bases in between. The CDR3 covers 15 residues.

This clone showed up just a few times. The CDR3 sequence is CASSQNLAGIYIQYF. The CDR3 DNA follows: TGCGCCAGCAGCCAGAACCTAGCGGGAATATACATTCAGTACTTC. The rearrangement uses TRBV4-3 and TRBJ2-4; TRBD2 agrees at 9 bases. The CDR3 consists of 15 residues. The V and J ends lost 3 bases and 8 bases, in that order; junction bases with no gene match: 8. CDR1 is LGHNA and CDR2 is YSLEER in the germline V gene.

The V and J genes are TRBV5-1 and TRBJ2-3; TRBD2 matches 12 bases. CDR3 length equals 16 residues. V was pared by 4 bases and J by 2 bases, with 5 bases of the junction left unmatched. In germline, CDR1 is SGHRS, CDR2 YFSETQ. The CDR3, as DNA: TGCGCCAGCAGCATCCGACTAGCGGGAGCCACAGATACGCAGTATTTT. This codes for CASSIRLAGATDTQYF.

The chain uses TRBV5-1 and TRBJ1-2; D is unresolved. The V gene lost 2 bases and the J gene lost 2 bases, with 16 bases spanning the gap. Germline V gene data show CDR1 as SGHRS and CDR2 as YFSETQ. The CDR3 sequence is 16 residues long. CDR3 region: CASSLVPERVNYGYTF. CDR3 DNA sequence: TGCGCCAGCAGCTTAGTCCCAGAGAGGGTAAACTATGGCTACACCTTC.

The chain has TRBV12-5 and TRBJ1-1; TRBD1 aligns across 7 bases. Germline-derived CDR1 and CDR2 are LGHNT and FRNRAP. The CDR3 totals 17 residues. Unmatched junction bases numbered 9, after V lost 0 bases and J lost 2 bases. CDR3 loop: CASGLVLRGRINTEAFF. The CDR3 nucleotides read TGTGCTAGTGGTTTGGTACTGAGGGGGCGCATTAACACTGAAGCTTTCTTT.

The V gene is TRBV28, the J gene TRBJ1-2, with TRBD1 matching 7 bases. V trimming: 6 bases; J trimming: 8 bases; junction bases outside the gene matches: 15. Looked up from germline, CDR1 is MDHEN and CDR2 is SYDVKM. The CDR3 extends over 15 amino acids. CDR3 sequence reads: CASSTRDSGWAGYTF. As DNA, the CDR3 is TGTGCCAGCAGCACCCGGGACAGTGGATGGGCCGGCTACACCTTC.

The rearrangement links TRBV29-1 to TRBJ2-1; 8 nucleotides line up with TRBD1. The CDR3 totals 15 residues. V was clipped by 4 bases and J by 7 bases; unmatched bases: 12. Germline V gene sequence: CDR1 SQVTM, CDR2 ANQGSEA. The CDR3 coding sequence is TGCAGCGTTGCTATATGGGCAGGGGGCAGGAATGAGCAGTTCTTC. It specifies CSVAIWAGGRNEQFF.

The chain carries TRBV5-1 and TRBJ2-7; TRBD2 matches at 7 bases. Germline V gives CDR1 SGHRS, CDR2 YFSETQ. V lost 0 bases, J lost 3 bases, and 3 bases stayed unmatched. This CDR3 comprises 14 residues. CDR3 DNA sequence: TGCGCCAGCAGCTTGGGGGGGGAGGGCTACGAGCAGTACTTC. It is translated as CASSLGGEGYEQYF.

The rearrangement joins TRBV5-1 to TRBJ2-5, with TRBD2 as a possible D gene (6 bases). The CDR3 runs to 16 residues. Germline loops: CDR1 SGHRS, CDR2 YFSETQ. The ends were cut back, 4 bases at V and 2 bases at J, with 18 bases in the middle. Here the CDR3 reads CASSVGLGGAQETQYF. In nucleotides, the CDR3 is TGCGCCAGCAGCGTCGGATTGGGAGGAGCGCAAGAGACCCAGTACTTC.

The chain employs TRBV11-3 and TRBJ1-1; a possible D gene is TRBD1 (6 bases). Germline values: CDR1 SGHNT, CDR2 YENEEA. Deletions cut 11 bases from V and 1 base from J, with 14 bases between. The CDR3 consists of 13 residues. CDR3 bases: TGTGCCGGAGATAGACAGGCGAACACTGAAGCTTTCTTT. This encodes CAGDRQANTEAFF. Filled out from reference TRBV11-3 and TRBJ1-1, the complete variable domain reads EAGVVQSPRYKIIEKKQPVAFWCNPISGHNTLYWYLQNLGQGPELLIRYENEEAVDDSQLPKDRFSAERLKGVDSTLKIQPAELGDSAVYLCAGDRQANTEAFFGQGTRLTVV.

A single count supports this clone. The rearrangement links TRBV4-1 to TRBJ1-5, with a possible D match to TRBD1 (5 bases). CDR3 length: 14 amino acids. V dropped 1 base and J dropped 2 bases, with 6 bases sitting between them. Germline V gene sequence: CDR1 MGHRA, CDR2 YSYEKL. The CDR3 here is CASSQAGGNQPQHF. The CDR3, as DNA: TGCGCCAGCAGCCAAGCGGGGGGCAATCAGCCCCAGCATTTT.

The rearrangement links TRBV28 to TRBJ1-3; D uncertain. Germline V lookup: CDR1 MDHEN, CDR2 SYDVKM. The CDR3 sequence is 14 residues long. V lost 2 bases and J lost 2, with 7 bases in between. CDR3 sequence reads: CASSLRGPGNTIYF. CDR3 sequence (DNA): TGTGCCAGCAGTTTACGAGGCCCTGGAAACACCATATATTTT. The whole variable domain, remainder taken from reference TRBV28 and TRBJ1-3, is DVKVTQSSRYLVKRTGEKVFLECVQDMDHENMFWYRQDPGLGLRLIYFSYDVKMKEKGDIPEGYSVSREKKERFSLILESASTNQTSMYLCASSLRGPGNTIYFGEGSWLTVV.

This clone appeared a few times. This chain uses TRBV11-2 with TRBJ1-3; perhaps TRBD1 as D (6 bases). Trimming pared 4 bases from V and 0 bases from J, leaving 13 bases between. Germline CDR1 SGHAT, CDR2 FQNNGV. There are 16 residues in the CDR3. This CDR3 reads CASSYTTGTSGNTIYF. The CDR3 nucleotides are TGTGCCAGCAGCTATACTACAGGGACCTCTGGAAACACCATATATTTT.

The CDR3 DNA follows: TGTGCCACCAGCAGGGGGGACACGAACTATGGCTACACCTTC. Its protein product is CATSRGDTNYGYTF. This rearrangement joins TRBV15 to TRBJ1-2; D is possibly TRBD1 (6 bases). Trimming took 3 bases from V and 2 from J, leaving 10 bases between them. CDR1 and CDR2 (germline): LNHNV, YYDKDF (reference sequence). This CDR3 spans 14 amino acids. The complete variable domain, with remaining parts taken from reference TRBV15 and TRBJ1-2, reads DAMVIQNPRYQVTQFGKPVTLSCSQTLNHNVMYWYQQKSSQAPKLLFHYYDKDFNNEADTPDNFQSRRPNTSFCFLDIRSPGLGDTAMYLCATSRGDTNYGYTFGSGTRLTVV.

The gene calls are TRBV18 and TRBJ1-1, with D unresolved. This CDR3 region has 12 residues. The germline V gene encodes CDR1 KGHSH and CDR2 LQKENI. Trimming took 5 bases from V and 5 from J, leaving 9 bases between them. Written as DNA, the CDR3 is TGTGCCAGCTCATTCGGGGATACTGAAGCTTTCTTT. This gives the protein CASSFGDTEAFF.